This T cell receptor beta chain was documented in a study of blood T cells in healthy people across ages. Alongside a J-beta primer mix, a sample-barcoded 5' primer served in a second PCR lasting roughly 7 to 11 cycles. Each CDR3 protein is one row after TCRdb ran MiXCR on the 5' RACE reads. The table includes fewer than 600,000 distinct CDR3 sequences, approximately 26% detected once. Trimming pared 4 bases from V and 8 bases from J, leaving 28 bases between. CDR1 DFQATT and CDR2 SNEGSKA come from the germline V gene (reference sequence). CDR3 size: 17 residues. This clonotype has just a few counts. These data also featured in a second study, about T cells of mothers and their children.

The chain couples TRBV20-1 to TRBJ2-3, with a tentative D call TRBD2 (7 bases). Sequencing was done on a sample of blood. This clonotype originated in a boy aged 2 to 10 in good health. The CDR3 is CSAKDKTGGLSGVTQYF. The DNA for the CDR3 is TGCAGTGCTAAGGATAAGACGGGGGGCTTGTCAGGGGTTACGCAGTATTTT.